This T cell receptor (beta chain) originates from a study of siplizumab effects on memory and regulatory T cells. Study at large: Mixed lymphocyte reactions ran in pairs, with siplizumab at around 0.96 ug/mL or without drug.

An approximately 6-day coculture at 37°C was performed with the mixed lymphocyte reaction cells. A note on this clone: Its cognate antigen is unknown.

This CDR3 region has 13 residues. The ends lost 10 bases at V and 2 bases at J; junction bases unmatched: 7. Germline CDR1 reads MRHNA; CDR2 reads SNTAGT. TCRdb's table, derived via immunoSEQ multiplex PCR, lists solely in-frame clones and lacks some. This sample carries 9,700 or so clones, approximately 40% of them seen once, and the ten largest clones take around 8.6%. The source is a human donor in good health; the cells came from an allogeneic mixed lymphocyte reaction. The V call is TRBV6-4, the J call TRBJ2-7, with 8 nucleotides matching TRBD1. Sequences were obtained from CFSE-low (dividing) CD4+ T cells sorted from an allogeneic mixed lymphocyte reaction. In nucleotides, the CDR3 is TGTGCCATCAGCAAGGGACAGGCCTACGAGCAGTACTTC. Amino acids: CAISKGQAYEQYF.